This T cell receptor (beta chain) was obtained from a study of molecular identifiers for immune sequencing clone quantification. This clonotype was seen more than once but under ten times. Antigen: not known. Trimming removed 2 bases from V and 2 bases from J; junction bases left unmatched: 4. The CDR3 is made up of 15 amino acids. Per the germline V gene, CDR1 is SGHNT and CDR2 is YYREEE (reference sequence). TCRdb reprocessed the PCR reads with MiXCR, giving one entry per CDR3 protein. The sample holds about half a million distinct CDR3 sequences, 25% seen once. Study-wide results and caveats: Clonotypes topping 20 RNA copies carried over 97% of effector molecules but under 1% of naive ones.

The rearrangement uses TRBV5-4 and TRBJ2-3; 8 positions agree with TRBD2. The origin of this receptor is a human donor in good health. Some libraries in this study had Jurkat cell RNA spiked in. Sequences were obtained from naive CD8+ T cells from blood, with Jurkat cell RNA spiked in. As to subset: FACS-sorted CD8+CD4-CCR7+CD45RA+ naive T cells. As DNA, the CDR3 is TGTGCCAGCAGCTTCGCTAGCGGGTACACAGATACGCAGTATTTT. It is translated as CASSFASGYTDTQYF.